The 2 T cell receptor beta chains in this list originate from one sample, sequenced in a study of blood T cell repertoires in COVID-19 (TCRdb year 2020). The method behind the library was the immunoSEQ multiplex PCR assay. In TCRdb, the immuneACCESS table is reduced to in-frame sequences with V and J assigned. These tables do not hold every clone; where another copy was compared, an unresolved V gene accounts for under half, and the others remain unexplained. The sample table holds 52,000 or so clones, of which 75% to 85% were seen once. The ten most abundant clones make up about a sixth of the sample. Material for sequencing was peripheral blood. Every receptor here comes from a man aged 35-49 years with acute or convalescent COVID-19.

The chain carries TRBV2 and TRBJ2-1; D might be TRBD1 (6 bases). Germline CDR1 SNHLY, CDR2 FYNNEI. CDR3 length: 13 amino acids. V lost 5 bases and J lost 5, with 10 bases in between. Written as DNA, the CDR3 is TGTGCCAGCAGTCTTGGACAGAACAATGAGCAGTTCTTC. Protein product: CASSLGQNNEQFF.

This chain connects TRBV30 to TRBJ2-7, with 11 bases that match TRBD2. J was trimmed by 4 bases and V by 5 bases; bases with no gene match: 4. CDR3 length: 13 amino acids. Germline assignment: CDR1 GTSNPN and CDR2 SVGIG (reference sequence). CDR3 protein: CAWDLAGGYEQYF. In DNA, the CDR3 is TGTGCCTGGGACCTAGCGGGAGGTTACGAGCAGTACTTC.